A single sample gave rise to the 5 T cell receptor beta chains below, sequenced in a study of T cells in tuberculosis. Method: immunoSEQ multiplex PCR; TCRdb's copy keeps in-frame clones and lacks some. The sample consists of tens of thousands of clones, less than 98% of them appearing once. Sample: PBMCs. Receptors originate from a donor aged 10-30 years with latent tuberculosis or without tuberculosis infection.

The rearrangement joins TRBV30 to TRBJ1-2; 10 bases fit TRBD1. The germline V gene encodes CDR1 GTSNPN and CDR2 SVGIG (reference sequence). This CDR3 contains 14 residues. The V segment lost 1 base and the J segment 7 bases; nucleotides outside the gene matches: 6. CDR3 amino acids: CAWSARDRGLGYTF. As DNA, the CDR3 is TGTGCCTGGAGTGCCCGGGACAGGGGCCTTGGCTACACCTTC.

The V call is TRBV14, the J call TRBJ1-1; D possibly corresponds to TRBD1 (5 bases). The CDR3 loop spans 16 amino acids. Trimming left V 3 bases short and J 0 bases short, with 14 bases between. Germline V CDR1 and CDR2: SGHDN, FVKESK. The CDR3 DNA follows: TGTGCCAGCAGCCACCCGACAGCCCAGATGAACACTGAAGCTTTCTTT. This gives the protein CASSHPTAQMNTEAFF.

The chain is built from TRBV7-2 and TRBJ2-3; 14 bases are a match to TRBD2. Germline V gene data show CDR1 as SGHTA and CDR2 as FQGNSA. The CDR3 spans 17 residues. The V and J ends lost 1 base and 4 bases, in that order; junction bases with no gene match: 4. The DNA of the CDR3 is TGTGCCAGCAGCTTAGGACTAGCGGGGGGGTCCGCAGATACGCAGTATTTT. Protein sequence: CASSLGLAGGSADTQYF.

The V and J genes are TRBV6-5 and TRBJ1-6; D not resolved. The CDR3 length is 15 residues. Germline V gene lookup returns CDR1 MNHEY and CDR2 SVGAGI. Trimming removed 7 bases at V and 9 bases at J, with 19 bases between. CDR3 protein: CASTRGGSSISPLHF. The CDR3 region has the DNA TGTGCCAGCACCCGTGGCGGGTCGTCCATTTCACCCCTCCACTTT.

This clone was counted a single time. The gene calls are TRBV10-2 and TRBJ1-1; 9 positions agree with TRBD1. V shed 7 bases and J 6 bases; nucleotides not matched to a gene: 9. Germline loops: CDR1 WSHSY, CDR2 SAAADI. This CDR3 is built from 14 residues. CDR3 bases: TGCGCCAGCACTAGGGACAGGGCTTTTCCTGAAGCTTTCTTT. As protein: CASTRDRAFPEAFF.